The clone carrying this T cell receptor beta chain was observed a few times. What it binds is not known. V shed 0 bases and J shed 1 base, with 12 bases lying between them. This CDR3 has 15 residues. The germline V gene encodes CDR1 DFQATT and CDR2 SNEGSKA (reference sequence). These data belong to a study of T-cell memory formation after mild COVID-19. Findings and limits, study-wide: Contracting CD4+ clones sat mainly in CM and EM; CD8+ in EMRA. Day 37-peaking second-wave clones had unconfirmed SARS-CoV-2 specificity.

The 5'RACE method, run with constant-segment primers, produced TCR alpha and TCR beta cDNA libraries (carrying sample barcodes and UMIs). TCRdb itself ran the 5' RACE reads through MiXCR, one entry per CDR3 protein. The sample contains about 470,000 distinct CDR3 sequences, around a sixth of which appear only once. What was sequenced was PBMCs or a T cell subset sorted from them (not recorded which). This receptor was taken from an adult woman who had mild COVID-19 (a few samples of this study predate the infection). Cell type and time point are not known. The chain carries TRBV20-1 and TRBJ2-5; D gene unclear. The CDR3: CSARDYSTTQETQYF. CDR3 bases: TGCAGTGCTAGAGATTATTCGACAACCCAAGAGACCCAGTACTTC.